The clone carrying this T cell receptor (beta chain) was detected many times. For TCRbeta, the library was prepared with unique molecular identifiers. TCRdb reprocessed the PCR reads via MiXCR and lists one record per CDR3 protein. The repertoire has over 550,000 distinct CDR3 sequences, about 10% of them found once; the top ten carry 4%. The entry originates in a study of T-cell reconstitution after alpha-beta-depleted transplantation in children. V shed 6 bases and J 0 bases; nucleotides not matched to a gene: 1. The CDR3 runs to 12 residues. Germline V CDR1 and CDR2: SQVTM, ANQGSEA. This chain uses TRBV29-1 with TRBJ1-1; 7 bases align to TRBD1. The material was PBMCs from the stem cell graft donor, obtained from the stem cell graft. The receptor comes from a human donor who donated a stem cell graft to a child with acute myeloid leukemia. The CDR3 DNA sequence: TGCAGCGTGACAGGGATGAACACTGAAGCTTTCTTT. Translation: CSVTGMNTEAFF.